The 9 T cell receptor beta chains given below trace back to one sample, sequenced in a study of shared clonotypes between healthy human individuals. This table comes from immunoSEQ multiplex PCR, and its TCRdb copy is limited to in-frame clones, with some not included. This sample has 2 million to 2.5 million clones, with 95% found just once. The source material was naive CD4+ T cells sorted from blood. The subset here: CD45RA+ positively selected. These receptors came from a man aged 18 to 35 in good health.

The gene calls are TRBV5-6 and TRBJ2-7; no definite D call. V gave up 4 bases and J gave up 1 base, with 15 bases separating them. Germline CDR1 reads SGHDT; CDR2 reads YYEEEE. This CDR3 has 15 residues. The CDR3 DNA reads TGTGCCAGCAGCCCCCGGGCCTTCAAGTCCTACGAGCAGTACTTC. Its protein is CASSPRAFKSYEQYF. Variable domain in full (rest from reference TRBV5-6 and TRBJ2-7): DAGVTQSPTHLIKTRGQQVTLRCSPKSGHDTVSWYQQALGQGPQFIFQYYEEEERQRGNFPDRFSGHQFPNYSSELNVNALLLGDSALYLCASSPRAFKSYEQYFGPGTRLTVT.

Turning to this clone: Other DNA sequences in this sample translate to the same CDR3. CDR3 region: CASSLGLAGARETQYF. For the CDR3, the DNA is TGCGCCAGCAGCTTGGGACTAGCGGGAGCACGAGAGACCCAGTACTTC. This chain joins TRBV5-1 and TRBJ2-5, with 12 bases that match TRBD2. V shed 0 bases, J shed 4 bases, and the junction held 4 bases outside the gene matches. Germline lookup yields CDR1 SGHRS and CDR2 YFSETQ. The CDR3 is 16 residues long.

V gene TRBV7-2 combines with J gene TRBJ2-3; 7 nucleotides align to TRBD2. In germline, CDR1 is SGHTA, CDR2 FQGNSA. The CDR3 totals 17 residues. The trim removed 4 bases at V and 0 bases at J, leaving 10 bases unmatched. CDR3 DNA: TGTGCCAGCAGCTCCTTAGGGGAGGGGCGTAGCACAGATACGCAGTATTTT. As protein: CASSSLGEGRSTDTQYF.

CDR3 sequence (DNA): TGTGCCAGCAGCTGGGGGGTAGGTGCAGATACGCAGTATTTT. It translates to CASSWGVGADTQYF. The chain recombines TRBV5-4 with TRBJ2-3; a weak D match, TRBD2 (6 bases). The CDR3 totals 14 residues. The germline V gene has CDR1 SGHNT and CDR2 YYREEE (reference sequence). Trimming took off 3 bases at V and 4 bases at J, with 12 bases between the two ends.

The rearrangement joins TRBV18 to TRBJ2-5, with D possibly being TRBD2 (5 bases). The CDR3 extends over 16 amino acids. The V end was cut by 2 bases, the J end by 3 bases, with 16 bases between. Germline V gene sequence: CDR1 KGHSH, CDR2 LQKENI. CDR3 sequence: CASSPRQAGTEETQYF. CDR3 nucleotide sequence: TGTGCCAGCTCACCAAGGCAGGCGGGTACTGAAGAGACCCAGTACTTC. Full variable domain (remainder filled in from reference TRBV18 and TRBJ2-5): NAGVMQNPRHLVRRRGQEARLRCSPMKGHSHVYWYRQLPEEGLKFMVYLQKENIIDESGMPKERFSAEFPKEGPSILRIQQVVRGDSAAYFCASSPRQAGTEETQYFGPGTRLLVL.

J is TRBJ1-6 and V is TRBV18; TRBD1 agrees at 7 bases. J gave up 7 bases and V 3 bases, and 6 bases lay outside the gene matches. This CDR3 is 15 amino acids long. Germline CDR1 KGHSH, CDR2 LQKENI. The CDR3 coding sequence is TGTGCCAGCTCACCTCGGGACAGTGAAAATTCACCCCTCCACTTT. It codes for CASSPRDSENSPLHF. The full variable domain, in which reference TRBV18 and TRBJ1-6 provide the parts outside the CDR3, is NAGVMQNPRHLVRRRGQEARLRCSPMKGHSHVYWYRQLPEEGLKFMVYLQKENIIDESGMPKERFSAEFPKEGPSILRIQQVVRGDSAAYFCASSPRDSENSPLHFGNGTRLTVT.

Concerning this clone itself: Other DNA sequences in the sample encode the same CDR3. This rearrangement joins TRBV7-2 to TRBJ1-5, with D possibly matching TRBD1 (6 bases). Germline V gene data show CDR1 as SGHTA and CDR2 as FQGNSA. The germline V and J ends were trimmed by 1 base and 5 bases, with 9 bases remaining between them. This CDR3 comprises 14 residues. This CDR3 is CASSLVQGYQPQHF. CDR3 nucleotides: TGTGCCAGCAGCTTAGTGCAGGGGTATCAGCCCCAGCATTTT. The full variable domain, its missing parts supplied by reference TRBV7-2 and TRBJ1-5, is GAGVSQSPSNKVTEKGKDVELRCDPISGHTALYWYRQSLGQGLEFLIYFQGNSAPDKSGLPSDRFSAERTGGSVSTLTIQRTQQEDSAVYLCASSLVQGYQPQHFGDGTRLSIL.

This sequence joins TRBV21-1 and TRBJ2-3; the table's TRBD2 call for D was not verified on the DNA. TRBV21-1 is given as a pseudogene. The CDR3 contains 18 residues. CDR3 protein: CASSNTTSGRVLGDTQYF. The CDR3 coding sequence is TGTGCCAGCAGCAATACGACTAGCGGGAGAGTCTTGGGAGATACGCAGTATTTT.

In DNA, the CDR3 is TGTGCCAGCAGCCAAGCCACCGGGACAGCCCTCACCTATGGCTACACCTTC. Protein: CASSQATGTALTYGYTF. The chain uses TRBV4-2 and TRBJ1-2; 7 nucleotides align to TRBD1. Germline CDR1 reads LGHNA; CDR2 reads YNFKEQ. J lost 4 bases, V lost 1 base, and 12 bases had no gene match. The CDR3 has 17 residues.